This paragraph covers one TCR beta chain sequence. Its specificity is not known. The sample comes from a study of blood T cells in healthy people across ages. Background on the study: Through template switching, about one barcoded beta molecule was captured per two T cells, as measured in model experiments. General study points: Observed TCR beta diversity per million T cells went down as age went up. This fall followed a roughly linear course with age. Possibly confounding the expanded clonotype changes was the fact that donor CMV status was unknown.

The V gene end was trimmed by 2 bases and the J gene end by 6 bases; junction bases not matched to a gene: 8. Germline CDR1 reads MDHEN; CDR2 reads SYDVKM. This CDR3 region has 15 residues. Total RNA extracted from each sample amounted to at least 6 micrograms. The second PCR ran about 6 to 11 cycles with a sample-barcoded 5' primer and J-beta primers. Each CDR3 protein gets one entry after TCRdb re-called the 5' RACE reads with MiXCR. The sample contains hundreds of thousands of distinct CDR3 sequences, under 45% of which appear only once. The clonotype comes from a man in his sixties in good health. The sample taken for sequencing was blood. The chain combines TRBV28 with TRBJ2-3; 7 bases match TRBD2. This CDR3 is CASSLAFGEGDTQYF. The DNA of the CDR3 is TGTGCCAGCAGTTTAGCCTTCGGGGAGGGGGATACGCAGTATTTT.